This T cell receptor beta chain was sequenced for a study of cytomegalovirus exposure and HLA in healthy donors. The CDR3 totals 16 residues. Per the germline V gene, CDR1 is MNHNS and CDR2 is SASEGT. V lost 3 bases to trimming and J lost 4 bases, with 18 bases between them. Primers: 60 Vbeta forward and 13 Jbeta reverse. Repertoires were generated with immunoSEQ multiplex PCR, while TCRdb's copy carries only in-frame clones and drops some. This table has some 140,000 clones, 55% to 80% appearing once. Sequencing was performed on PBMCs. This clonotype was sampled from a woman in her 40s in good health and CMV-seronegative. The chain recombines TRBV6-1 with TRBJ1-1; D uncertain. The chain's CDR3 is CASSDSSTATSTEAFF. DNA of the CDR3: TGTGCCAGCAGTGATTCTTCGACGGCGACTTCCACTGAAGCTTTCTTT.